These T cell receptor beta chains were read from a single sample in a study of cytomegalovirus exposure and HLA in healthy donors. Assay: immunoSEQ multiplex PCR; the TCRdb copy retains only in-frame clones and omits some. This table lists more than 110,000 clones. Sequenced sample: PBMCs. These receptors all come from a man between 35 and 55 years old in good health and CMV-seronegative. CDR3s include the opening cysteine and the closing phenylalanine or tryptophan. A D gene is named only where the DNA matches it firmly.

>.|TRBV9|TRBJ2-2
TGTGCCAGCAACCTCCCGCAGACCGGGGAGCTGTTTTTT
CASNLPQTGELFF
>.|TRBV18|TRBJ1-1
TGTGCCAGCTCACCTAGTTCGAACACTGAAGCTTTCTTT
CASSPSSNTEAFF
>TRBD1|TRBV4-3|TRBJ2-5
TGCGCCAGCAGCAGGGACAGAGAGACCCAGTACTTC
CASSRDRETQYF
>TRBD1|TRBV27|TRBJ2-2
TGTGCCAGCAGTTTACATTCCGGGACAGTGAACACCGGGGAGCTGTTTTTT
CASSLHSGTVNTGELFF
>TRBD1|TRBV9|TRBJ1-1
TGTGCCAGCAGCGTTAAGCCCACAGGGGGCACTGAAGCTTTCTTT
CASSVKPTGGTEAFF
>TRBD2|TRBV13|TRBJ2-1
TGTGCCAGCAGCTTAGCGGGACTAGCGATCAATGAGCAGTTCTTC
CASSLAGLAINEQFF
>.|TRBV7-8|TRBJ2-1
TGTGCCAGCATTCCGGCGGGGGCCAGCTCCTACAATGAGCAGTTCTTC
CASIPAGASSYNEQFF
>TRBD2|TRBV5-1|TRBJ2-7
TGCGCCAGCAGCATGCCTAGCGGGGGCTACGAGCAGTACTTC
CASSMPSGGYEQYF
>TRBD1|TRBV7-6|TRBJ2-7
TGTGCCAGCAGCCCTCTCCGCGGGGACAGGGGGCCGACCTTAACCTACGAGCAGTACTTC
CASSPLRGDRGPTLTYEQYF
>TRBD1|TRBV5-6|TRBJ1-2
TGTGCCAGCAGCTCCCCCCGGGACAGGGGGCTTTATGGCTACACCTTC
CASSSPRDRGLYGYTF
>.|TRBV6-5|TRBJ2-1
TGTGCCAGCAGTTACTCTCCAGGGCACTACAATGAGCAGTTCTTC
CASSYSPGHYNEQFF